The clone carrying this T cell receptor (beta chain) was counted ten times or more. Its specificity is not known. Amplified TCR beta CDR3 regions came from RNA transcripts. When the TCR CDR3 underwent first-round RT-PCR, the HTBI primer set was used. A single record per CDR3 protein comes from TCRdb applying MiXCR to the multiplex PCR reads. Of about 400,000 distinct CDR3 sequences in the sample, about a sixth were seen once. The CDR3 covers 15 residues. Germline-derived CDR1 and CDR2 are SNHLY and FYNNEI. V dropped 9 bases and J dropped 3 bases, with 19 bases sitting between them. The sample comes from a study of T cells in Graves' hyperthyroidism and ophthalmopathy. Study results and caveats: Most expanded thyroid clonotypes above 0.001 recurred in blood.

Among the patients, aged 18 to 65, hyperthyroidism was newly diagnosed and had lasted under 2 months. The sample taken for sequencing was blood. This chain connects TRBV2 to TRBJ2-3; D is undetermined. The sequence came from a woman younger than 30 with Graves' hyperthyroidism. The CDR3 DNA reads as TGTGCCAGAATGGGTGGGCAGAAGGAGACAGATACGCAGTATTTT. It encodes CARMGGQKETDTQYF.